The rows below give T cell receptor beta chains drawn from one sample of a study of T cell responses to AZD1222 COVID-19 vaccine. This table comes from immunoSEQ multiplex PCR, and its TCRdb copy is limited to in-frame clones, with some not included. Here the sample spans approximately 100,000 clones, about 89% being singletons. Source: peripheral blood, taken on day 0 of AZD1222 vaccination. The receptors stem from an adult in good health. CDR3s include the opening cysteine and the closing phenylalanine or tryptophan. The D gene is left open where the match is weak. Only some rows state a clone size, as once, few, many or a class for expanded clones.

size | D | J | V | CDR3 | DNA
NA | NA | TRBJ1-1 | TRBV28 | CASSSHQQGRAFF | TGTGCCAGCAGTTCCCACCAACAGGGACGAGCTTTCTTT
NA | NA | TRBJ2-7 | TRBV28 | CASSLSAGAGEQYF | TGTGCCAGCAGTTTATCAGCAGGAGCGGGCGAGCAGTACTTC
NA | TRBD1 | TRBJ2-3 | TRBV5-1 | CASSPGTATDTQYF | TGCGCCAGCAGCCCCGGGACAGCCACAGATACGCAGTATTTT
few | TRBD1 | TRBJ1-5 | TRBV4-1 | CASSEWTGGDQPQHF | TGCGCCAGCAGCGAATGGACAGGGGGTGATCAGCCCCAGCATTTT
NA | NA | TRBJ2-3 | TRBV12-3/TRBV12-4 | CASTAGTDTQYF | TGTGCCAGCACCGCAGGCACAGATACGCAGTATTTT
NA | NA | TRBJ1-3 | TRBV7-9 | CASSSRGLGSGNTIYF | TGTGCCAGCAGCTCGAGGGGCCTGGGCTCTGGAAACACCATATATTTT
NA | NA | TRBJ2-3 | TRBV3-1/TRBV3-2 | CASSQVLGGTDTQYF | TGTGCCAGCAGCCAAGTTTTGGGGGGCACAGATACGCAGTATTTT
NA | TRBD1 | TRBJ1-1 | TRBV6-5 | CASRPLTGGATEAFF | TGTGCCAGCAGACCCTTGACAGGGGGAGCCACTGAAGCTTTCTTT
NA | NA | TRBJ1-4 | TRBV18 | CASSPREATNEKLFF | TGTGCCAGCTCACCAAGGGAAGCAACTAATGAAAAACTGTTTTTT
NA | NA | TRBJ2-7 | TRBV9 | CASSVGATGHSYEQYF | TGTGCCAGCAGCGTAGGAGCAACAGGGCATAGCTACGAGCAGTACTTC
NA | TRBD2 | TRBJ2-5 | TRBV18 | CASSPVLAGAPWETQYF | TGTGCCAGCTCCCCAGTCCTAGCGGGAGCCCCCTGGGAGACCCAGTACTTC
NA | NA | TRBJ1-4 | TRBV7-8 | CASSDRKMITTNEKLFF | TGTGCCAGCAGCGACAGGAAAATGATCACAACTAATGAAAAACTGTTTTTT
NA | NA | TRBJ2-5 | TRBV5-1 | CASSLEAGIGETQYF | TGCGCCAGCAGCTTGGAGGCAGGAATCGGGGAGACCCAGTACTTC
NA | TRBD2 | TRBJ2-4 | TRBV30 | CAWSVPGLAVAKNIQYF | TGTGCCTGGAGTGTACCGGGACTAGCGGTAGCCAAAAACATTCAGTACTTC
NA | NA | TRBJ2-1 | TRBV19 | CASSAGGTYNEQFF | TGTGCCAGTAGTGCAGGCGGGACTTACAATGAGCAGTTCTTC
NA | NA | TRBJ2-5 | TRBV19 | CASSPLPSQGLGETQYF | TGTGCCAGTAGTCCACTCCCGTCACAGGGTTTGGGAGAGACCCAGTACTTC
NA | NA | TRBJ2-2 | TRBV18 | CASSTAGGVGTGELFF | TGTGCCAGCTCAACAGCCGGGGGCGTGGGCACCGGGGAGCTGTTTTTT
NA | TRBD2 | TRBJ2-3 | TRBV6-9 | CAVTLGGPSGVDTQYF | TGTGCCGTTACTTTGGGGGGACCTAGCGGGGTTGATACGCAGTATTTT
NA | NA | TRBJ1-1 | TRBV29-1 | CSVAQGQGEAFF | TGCAGCGTCGCCCAGGGGCAGGGTGAAGCTTTCTTT